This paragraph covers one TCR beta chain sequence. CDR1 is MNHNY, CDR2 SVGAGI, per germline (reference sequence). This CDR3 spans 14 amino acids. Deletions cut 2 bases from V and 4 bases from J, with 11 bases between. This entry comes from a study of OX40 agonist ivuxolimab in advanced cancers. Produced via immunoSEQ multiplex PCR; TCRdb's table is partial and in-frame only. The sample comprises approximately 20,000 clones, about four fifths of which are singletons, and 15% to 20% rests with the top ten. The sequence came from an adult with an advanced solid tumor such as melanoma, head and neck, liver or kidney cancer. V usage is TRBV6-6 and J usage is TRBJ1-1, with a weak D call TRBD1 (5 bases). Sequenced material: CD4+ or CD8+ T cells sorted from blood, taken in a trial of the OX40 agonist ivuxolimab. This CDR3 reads CASSYLPGPTEAFF. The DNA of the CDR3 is TGTGCCAGCAGTTACCTGCCAGGGCCCACTGAAGCTTTCTTT.